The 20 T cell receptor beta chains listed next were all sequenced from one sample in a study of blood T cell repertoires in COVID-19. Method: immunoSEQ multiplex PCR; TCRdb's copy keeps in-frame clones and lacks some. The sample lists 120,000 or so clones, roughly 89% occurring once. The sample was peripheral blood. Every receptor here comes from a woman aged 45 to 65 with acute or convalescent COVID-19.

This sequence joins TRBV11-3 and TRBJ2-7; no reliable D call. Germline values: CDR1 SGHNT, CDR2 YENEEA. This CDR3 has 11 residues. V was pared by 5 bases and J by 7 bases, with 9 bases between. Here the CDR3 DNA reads TGTGCCAGCAGCGATGGGCTAGAGCAGTACTTC. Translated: CASSDGLEQYF.

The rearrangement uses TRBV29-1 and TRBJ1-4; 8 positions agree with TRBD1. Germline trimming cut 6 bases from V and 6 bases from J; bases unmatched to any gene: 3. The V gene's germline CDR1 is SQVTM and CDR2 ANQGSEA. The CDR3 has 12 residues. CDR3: CSVQGAYEKLFF. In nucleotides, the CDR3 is TGCAGCGTCCAGGGGGCTTATGAAAAACTGTTTTTT. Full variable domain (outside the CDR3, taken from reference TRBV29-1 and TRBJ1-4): SAVISQKPSRDICQRGTSLTIQCQVDSQVTMMFWYRQQPGQSLTLIATANQGSEATYESGFVIDKFPISRPNLTFSTLTVSNMSPEDSSIYLCSVQGAYEKLFFGSGTQLSVL.

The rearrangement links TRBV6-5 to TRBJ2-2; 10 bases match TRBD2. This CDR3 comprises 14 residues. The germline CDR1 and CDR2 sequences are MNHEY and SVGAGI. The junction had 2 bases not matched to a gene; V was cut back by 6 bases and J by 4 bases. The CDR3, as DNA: TGTGCCAGCAGCCGGACTAGCGGCACCGGGGAGCTGTTTTTT. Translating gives CASSRTSGTGELFF.

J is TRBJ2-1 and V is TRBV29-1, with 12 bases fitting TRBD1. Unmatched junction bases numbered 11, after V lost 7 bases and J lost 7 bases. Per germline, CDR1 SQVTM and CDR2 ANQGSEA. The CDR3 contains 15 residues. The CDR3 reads CSASTGTGGRNEQFF. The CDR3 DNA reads TGCAGCGCATCAACCGGGACAGGGGGCCGGAATGAGCAGTTCTTC.

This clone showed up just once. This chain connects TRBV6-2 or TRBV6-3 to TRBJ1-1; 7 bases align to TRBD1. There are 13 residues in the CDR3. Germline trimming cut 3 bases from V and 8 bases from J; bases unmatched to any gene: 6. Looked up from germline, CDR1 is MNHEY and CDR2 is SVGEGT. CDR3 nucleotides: TGTGCCAGCAGTTATATCCGGGACAGAGAAGCTTTCTTT. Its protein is CASSYIRDREAFF.

The DNA for the CDR3 is TGTGCCAGCAGCGTCCAGGCTAACTATGGCTACACCTTC. Residues: CASSVQANYGYTF. The rearrangement joins TRBV5-6 to TRBJ1-2, with no clear D. V gave up 4 bases and J gave up 0 bases, with 7 bases separating them. The CDR3 extends over 13 amino acids. Germline V lookup: CDR1 SGHDT, CDR2 YYEEEE.

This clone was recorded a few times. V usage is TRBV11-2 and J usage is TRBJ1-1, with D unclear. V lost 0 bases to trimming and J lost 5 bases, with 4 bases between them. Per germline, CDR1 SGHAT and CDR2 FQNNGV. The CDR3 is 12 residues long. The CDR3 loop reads CASSLDRTEAFF. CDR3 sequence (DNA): TGTGCCAGCAGCTTAGACCGGACTGAAGCTTTCTTT.

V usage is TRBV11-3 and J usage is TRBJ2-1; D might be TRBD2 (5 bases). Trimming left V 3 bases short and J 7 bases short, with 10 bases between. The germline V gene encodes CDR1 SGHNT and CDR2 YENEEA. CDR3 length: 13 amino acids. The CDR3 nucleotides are TGTGCCAGCAGCTTGGGAGTGTGGAATGAGCAGTTCTTC. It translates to CASSLGVWNEQFF.

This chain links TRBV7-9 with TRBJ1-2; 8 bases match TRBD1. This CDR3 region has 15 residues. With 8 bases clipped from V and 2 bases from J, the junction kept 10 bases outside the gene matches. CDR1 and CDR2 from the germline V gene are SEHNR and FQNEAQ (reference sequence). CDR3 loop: CASEHPGGANYGYTF. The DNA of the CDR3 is TGTGCCAGCGAACACCCAGGGGGCGCAAACTATGGCTACACCTTC.

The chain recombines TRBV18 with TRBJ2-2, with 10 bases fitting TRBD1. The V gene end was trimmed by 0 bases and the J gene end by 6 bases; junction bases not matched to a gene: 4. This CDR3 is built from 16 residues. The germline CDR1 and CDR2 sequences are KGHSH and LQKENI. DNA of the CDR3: TGTGCCAGCTCACCACCGACAGGGGGCCTTGCCGGGGAGCTGTTTTTT. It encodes CASSPPTGGLAGELFF. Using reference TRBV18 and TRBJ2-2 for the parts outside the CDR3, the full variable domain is NAGVMQNPRHLVRRRGQEARLRCSPMKGHSHVYWYRQLPEEGLKFMVYLQKENIIDESGMPKERFSAEFPKEGPSILRIQQVVRGDSAAYFCASSPPTGGLAGELFFGEGSRLTVL.

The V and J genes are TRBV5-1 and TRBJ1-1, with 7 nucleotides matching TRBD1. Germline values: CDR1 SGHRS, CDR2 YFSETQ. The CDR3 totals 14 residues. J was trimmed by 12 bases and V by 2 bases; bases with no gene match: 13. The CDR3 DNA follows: TGCGCCAGCAGCTTTATCGAAGGGGGCGATCGAACTTTCTTT. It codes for CASSFIEGGDRTFF.

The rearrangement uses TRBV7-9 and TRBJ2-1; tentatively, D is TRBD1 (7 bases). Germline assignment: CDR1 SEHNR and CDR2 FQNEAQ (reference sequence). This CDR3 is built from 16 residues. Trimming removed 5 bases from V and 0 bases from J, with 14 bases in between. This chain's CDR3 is CASSPEGASSYNEQFF. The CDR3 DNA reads TGTGCCAGCAGCCCGGAGGGGGCGAGCTCCTACAATGAGCAGTTCTTC.

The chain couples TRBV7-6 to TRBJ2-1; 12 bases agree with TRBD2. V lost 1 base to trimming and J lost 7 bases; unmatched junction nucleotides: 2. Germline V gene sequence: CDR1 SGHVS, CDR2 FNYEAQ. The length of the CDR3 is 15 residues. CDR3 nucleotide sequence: TGTGCCAGCAGCTTAGGACTAGCGGGGGATAATGAGCAGTTCTTC. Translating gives CASSLGLAGDNEQFF.

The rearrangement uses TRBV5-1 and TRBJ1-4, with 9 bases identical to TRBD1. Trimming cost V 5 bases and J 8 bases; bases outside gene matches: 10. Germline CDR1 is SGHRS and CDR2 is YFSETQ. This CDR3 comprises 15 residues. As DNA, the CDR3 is TGCGCCAGCAGTCTAACAGGGGGCCGGGGAGAAAAACTGTTTTTT. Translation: CASSLTGGRGEKLFF.

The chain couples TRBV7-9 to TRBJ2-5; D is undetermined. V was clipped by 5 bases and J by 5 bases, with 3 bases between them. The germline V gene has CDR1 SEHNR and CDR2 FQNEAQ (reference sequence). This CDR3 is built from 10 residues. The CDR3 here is CASSRETQYF. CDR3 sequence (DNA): TGTGCCAGCAGCCGGGAGACCCAGTACTTC.

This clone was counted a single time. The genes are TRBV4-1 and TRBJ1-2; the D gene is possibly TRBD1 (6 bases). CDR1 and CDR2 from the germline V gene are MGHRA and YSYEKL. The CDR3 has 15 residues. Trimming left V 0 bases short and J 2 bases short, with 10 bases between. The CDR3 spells CASSQDRGGNYGYTF. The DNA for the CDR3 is TGCGCCAGCAGCCAAGATAGGGGGGGCAACTATGGCTACACCTTC.

The CDR3 spells CASSSTGAHYGYTF. CDR3 DNA: TGTGCCAGCAGCTCTACAGGGGCACACTATGGCTACACCTTC. The chain combines TRBV7-9 with TRBJ1-2; 7 bases match TRBD1. The CDR3 runs to 14 residues. Germline V gene data show CDR1 as SEHNR and CDR2 as FQNEAQ (reference sequence). V gave up 4 bases and J gave up 3 bases; unmatched junction bases: 5.

The CDR3 bases are TGCGCCAGCAGCTTAGGGACTCAATCCTACGAGCAGTACTTC. This gives the protein CASSLGTQSYEQYF. This chain uses TRBV5-1 with TRBJ2-7, with D possibly TRBD2 on 6 matching bases. Germline CDR1 reads SGHRS; CDR2 reads YFSETQ. Trimming took 2 bases from V and 1 from J, leaving 10 bases between them. The CDR3 has 14 amino acids.

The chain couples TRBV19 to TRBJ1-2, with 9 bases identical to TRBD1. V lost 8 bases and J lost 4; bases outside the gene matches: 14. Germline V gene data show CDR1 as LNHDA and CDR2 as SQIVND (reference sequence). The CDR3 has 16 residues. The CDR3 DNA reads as TGTGCCAGTCTAGCCACAGGGGGCAACTCCGTCTATGGCTACACCTTC. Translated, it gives CASLATGGNSVYGYTF.

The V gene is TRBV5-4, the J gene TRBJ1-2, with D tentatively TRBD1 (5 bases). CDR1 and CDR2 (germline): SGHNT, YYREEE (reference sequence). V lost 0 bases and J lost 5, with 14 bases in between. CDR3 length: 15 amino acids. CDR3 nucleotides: TGTGCCAGCAGCTTGGGGGGGGTTTCTCTATATGGCTACACCTTC. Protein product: CASSLGGVSLYGYTF. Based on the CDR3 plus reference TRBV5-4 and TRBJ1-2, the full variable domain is ETGVTQSPTHLIKTRGQQVTLRCSSQSGHNTVSWYQQALGQGPQFIFQYYREEENGRGNFPPRFSGLQFPNYSSELNVNALELDDSALYLCASSLGGVSLYGYTFGSGTRLTVV.